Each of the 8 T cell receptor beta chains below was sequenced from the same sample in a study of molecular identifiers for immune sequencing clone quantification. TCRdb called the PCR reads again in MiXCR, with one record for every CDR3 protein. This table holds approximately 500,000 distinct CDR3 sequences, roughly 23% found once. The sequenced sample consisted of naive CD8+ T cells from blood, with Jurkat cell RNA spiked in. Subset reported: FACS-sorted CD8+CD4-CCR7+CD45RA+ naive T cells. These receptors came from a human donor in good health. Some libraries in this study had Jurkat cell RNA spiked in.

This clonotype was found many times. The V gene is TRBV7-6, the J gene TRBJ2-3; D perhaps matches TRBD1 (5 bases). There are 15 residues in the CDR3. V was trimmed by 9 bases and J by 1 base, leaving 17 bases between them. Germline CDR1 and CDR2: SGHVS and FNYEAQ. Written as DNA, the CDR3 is TGTGCCAGTTCTTGGGGTGGCAGGGGCACAGATACGCAGTATTTT. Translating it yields CASSWGGRGTDTQYF.

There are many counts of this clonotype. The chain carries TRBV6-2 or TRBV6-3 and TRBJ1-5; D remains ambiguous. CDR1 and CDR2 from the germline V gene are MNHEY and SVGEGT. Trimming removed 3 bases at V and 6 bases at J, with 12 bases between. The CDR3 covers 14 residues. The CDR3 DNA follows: TGTGCCAGCAGTTATCTGGGGTCCAGTCAGCCCCAGCATTTT. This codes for CASSYLGSSQPQHF.

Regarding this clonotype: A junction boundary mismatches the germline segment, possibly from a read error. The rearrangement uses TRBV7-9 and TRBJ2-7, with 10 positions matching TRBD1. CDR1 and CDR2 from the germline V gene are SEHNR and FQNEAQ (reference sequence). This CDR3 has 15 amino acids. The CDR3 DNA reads TGTGCCAGCAGCGCCACCGGGACAGGGGTCAACGAGCAGTGCTTC. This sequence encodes CASSATGTGVNEQCF. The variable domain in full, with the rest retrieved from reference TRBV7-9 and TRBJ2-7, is DTGVSQNPRHKITKRGQNVTFRCDPISEHNRLYWYRQTLGQGPEFLTYFQNEAQLEKSRLLSDRFSAERPKGSFSTLEIQRTEQGDSAMYLCASSATGTGVNEQCFGPGTRLTVT.

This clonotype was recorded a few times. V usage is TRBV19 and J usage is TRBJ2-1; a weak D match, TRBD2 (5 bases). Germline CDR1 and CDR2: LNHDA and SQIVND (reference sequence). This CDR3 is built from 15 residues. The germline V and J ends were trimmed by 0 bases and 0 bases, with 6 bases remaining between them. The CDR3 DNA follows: TGTGCCAGTAGTATAGACGGGGACTCCTACAATGAGCAGTTCTTC. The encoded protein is CASSIDGDSYNEQFF. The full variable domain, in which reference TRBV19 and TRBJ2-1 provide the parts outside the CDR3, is DGGITQSPKYLFRKEGQNVTLSCEQNLNHDAMYWYRQDPGQGLRLIYYSQIVNDFQKGDIAEGYSVSREKKESFPLTVTSAQKNPTAFYLCASSIDGDSYNEQFFGPGTRLTVL.

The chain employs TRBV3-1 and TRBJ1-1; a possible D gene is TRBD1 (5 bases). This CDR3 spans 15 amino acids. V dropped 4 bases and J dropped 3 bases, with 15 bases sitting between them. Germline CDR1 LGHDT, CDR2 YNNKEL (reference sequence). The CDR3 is CASSPSGGIDTEAFF. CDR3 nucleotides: TGTGCCAGCAGCCCCTCCGGGGGTATCGACACTGAAGCTTTCTTT.

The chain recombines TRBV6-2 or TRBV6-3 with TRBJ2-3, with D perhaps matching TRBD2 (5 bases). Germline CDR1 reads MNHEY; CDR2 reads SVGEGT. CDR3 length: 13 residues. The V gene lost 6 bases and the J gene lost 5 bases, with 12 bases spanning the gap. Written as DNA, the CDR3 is TGTGCCAGCAGATTCACCGGGAAAGATACGCAGTATTTT. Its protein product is CASRFTGKDTQYF.

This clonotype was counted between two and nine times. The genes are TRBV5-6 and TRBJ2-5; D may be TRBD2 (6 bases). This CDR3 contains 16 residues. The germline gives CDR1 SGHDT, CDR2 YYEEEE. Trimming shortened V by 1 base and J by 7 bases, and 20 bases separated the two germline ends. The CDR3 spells CASSLLGLAAFATQYF. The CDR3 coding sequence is TGTGCCAGCAGCTTGCTTGGGTTAGCGGCTTTCGCGACCCAGTACTTC.

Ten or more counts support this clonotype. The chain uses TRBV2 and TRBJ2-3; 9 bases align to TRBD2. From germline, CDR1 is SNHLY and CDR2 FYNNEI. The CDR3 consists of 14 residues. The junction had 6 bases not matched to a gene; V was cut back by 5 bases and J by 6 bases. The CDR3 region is CASSFAGGGDTQYF. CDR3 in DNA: TGTGCCAGCAGTTTCGCGGGGGGGGGTGATACGCAGTATTTT.